This passage covers 9 T cell receptor beta chains from one sample sequenced in a study of T cell clones after liver transplantation. The repertoire was sequenced with immunoSEQ multiplex PCR; TCRdb's copy has only in-frame clones and lacks some. The sample includes about 76,000 clones, roughly 83% seen only once; the top ten take roughly 2.8%. This sample comprised CD4+ T cells from blood, obtained at the 22-month timepoint. The receptors originated from a human patient who received a liver transplant. Some T cells here may be from the graft donor.

This clone showed up just once. The rearrangement joins TRBV5-1 to TRBJ2-3; 7 bases map to TRBD1. The germline V gene encodes CDR1 SGHRS and CDR2 YFSETQ. Trimming removed 2 bases from V and 2 bases from J; junction bases left unmatched: 5. CDR3 length: 15 residues. CDR3 region: CASSFIGTDTDTQYF. Here the CDR3 DNA reads TGCGCCAGCAGCTTTATAGGGACAGACACAGATACGCAGTATTTT.

The chain recombines TRBV6-5 with TRBJ1-2; TRBD1 aligns across 7 bases. The CDR3 sequence is 14 residues long. V lost 6 bases to trimming and J lost 8 bases; unmatched junction nucleotides: 12. Germline V gene lookup returns CDR1 MNHEY and CDR2 SVGAGI. The CDR3 protein is CASSLSWTGSGYTF. Here the CDR3 DNA reads TGTGCCAGCAGCCTTAGTTGGACAGGTAGCGGCTACACCTTC.

The rearrangement joins TRBV16 to TRBJ1-2; D ambiguous. The CDR3 runs to 14 residues. CDR1 is KGHSY and CDR2 is FQNENV in the germline V gene. The V end was cut by 4 bases, the J end by 8 bases, with 17 bases between. CDR3 sequence reads: CASSLLGGFGGYTF. Here the CDR3 DNA reads TGTGCCAGCAGCCTATTGGGAGGGTTTGGCGGCTACACCTTC.

The rearrangement joins TRBV7-2 to TRBJ1-2; 8 bases line up with TRBD1. This CDR3 spans 14 amino acids. Losses at the gene ends were 6 bases for V and 7 bases for J; bases not matched to a gene: 10. Germline assignment: CDR1 SGHTA and CDR2 FQGNSA. Written as DNA, the CDR3 is TGTGCCAGCAGTTCAAGGACAGGGACGGGTGGCTACACCTTC. Amino acid sequence: CASSSRTGTGGYTF.

The rearrangement uses TRBV30 and TRBJ1-4, with no clear D. This CDR3 region has 13 residues. Trimming cost V 3 bases and J 3 bases, with 8 bases left between them. Germline-derived CDR1 and CDR2 are GTSNPN and SVGIG (reference sequence). This CDR3 is CAWRGSSNEKLFF. The CDR3 coding sequence is TGTGCCTGGAGGGGCAGCTCTAATGAAAAACTGTTTTTT.

This sequence joins TRBV6-1 and TRBJ2-3; tentatively, D is TRBD1 (5 bases). With 6 bases removed from V and 0 bases from J, the gap between germline ends came to 7 bases. CDR1 MNHNS and CDR2 SASEGT come from the germline V gene. The CDR3 runs to 13 residues. The CDR3: CASRGPSTDTQYF. CDR3 bases: TGTGCCAGCAGGGGGCCTAGCACAGATACGCAGTATTTT.

The V and J genes are TRBV5-6 and TRBJ2-7; TRBD1 agrees at 10 bases. The CDR3 spans 12 residues. Trimming at V came to 4 bases and at J to 7 bases, leaving 2 bases not matched to a gene. CDR1 is SGHDT, CDR2 YYEEEE, per germline. The CDR3 spells CASSGDRGEQYF. The CDR3 nucleotides are TGTGCCAGCAGCGGGGACAGGGGAGAGCAGTACTTC.

This clone has only a few counts. The chain links TRBV7-3 to TRBJ1-5; perhaps TRBD1 as D (5 bases). V lost 5 bases to trimming and J lost 6 bases, with 11 bases between them. Looked up from germline, CDR1 is SGHTA and CDR2 is FQGTGA. This CDR3 is 13 amino acids long. The CDR3 DNA is TGTGCCAGCAGCCCAGGCGGGGGTCAGCCCCAGCATTTT. Its translation is CASSPGGGQPQHF.

In this sample, this clone turned up once. J is TRBJ2-7 and V is TRBV7-9; possible D gene TRBD1, 6 bases. Germline V gives CDR1 SEHNR, CDR2 FQNEAQ (reference sequence). The V and J ends lost 5 bases and 6 bases respectively, with 11 bases between them. CDR3 length: 12 amino acids. The CDR3 nucleotides read TGTGCCAGCAGCCTAAAGGGGGTCGAGCAGTACTTC. Protein sequence: CASSLKGVEQYF.